The rows below give T cell receptor beta chains drawn from one sample of a study of OX40 agonist ivuxolimab in advanced cancers. Profiled with immunoSEQ multiplex PCR; TCRdb holds only in-frame clones, not every one. Of tens of thousands of clones listed, 80% to 90% are singletons. The source was CD4+ or CD8+ T cells sorted from blood, collected in a trial of the OX40 agonist ivuxolimab. The receptor set was obtained from an adult with an advanced solid tumor such as melanoma, head and neck, liver or kidney cancer. CDR3s include the opening cysteine and the closing phenylalanine or tryptophan. The order of the fields is CDR3 DNA, CDR3 protein, clone size, V gene, J gene, D gene. D genes are given only for firm matches. Size values are once, few and many counts, or a class for expanded clones, and some rows have none.

DNA: TGTGCCAGCAGGACAGATCCCTCTGGGGCCAACGTCCTGACTTTC
CDR3: CASRTDPSGANVLTF
size: -
V: TRBV5-4
J: TRBJ2-6
D: -

DNA: TGTGCCAGCAGGGCTCAAGGTGGGTCCCGGGAGACCCAGTACTTC
CDR3: CASRAQGGSRETQYF
size: -
V: TRBV2
J: TRBJ2-5
D: -

DNA: TGTGCCAGTAGTCTCGGGGGGAGCACAGATACGCAGTATTTT
CDR3: CASSLGGSTDTQYF
size: -
V: TRBV19
J: TRBJ2-3
D: TRBD2

DNA: TGTGCCAGCAGCCCTCCAGGGTGGGACTATGGCTACACCTTC
CDR3: CASSPPGWDYGYTF
size: once
V: TRBV6-5
J: TRBJ1-2
D: -

DNA: TGTGCCAGCAGCCCCCCACAGGGGAGCTCCTACAATGAGCAGTTCTTC
CDR3: CASSPPQGSSYNEQFF
size: -
V: TRBV5-4
J: TRBJ2-1
D: TRBD1

DNA: TGTGCCTGGTCCCGTGGACAGGGGAGCTACGAGCAGTACTTC
CDR3: CAWSRGQGSYEQYF
size: once
V: TRBV30
J: TRBJ2-7
D: TRBD1

DNA: TGTGCCAGCAGCTTACAAGAGACCCAGTACTTC
CDR3: CASSLQETQYF
size: -
V: TRBV7-9
J: TRBJ2-5
D: -

DNA: TGTGCCAGCGGGCTCTCCGGGGCTAGCAGCTACAATGAGCAGTTCTTC
CDR3: CASGLSGASSYNEQFF
size: once
V: TRBV7-2
J: TRBJ2-1
D: -

DNA: TGTGCCAGCAGTTACTCGTTGGAAAACGAGCAGTACTTC
CDR3: CASSYSLENEQYF
size: once
V: TRBV6-5
J: TRBJ2-7
D: -

DNA: TGTGCCAGCAGCCCAAAACCCGGGACAGGAGCCTCTGGCTACACCTTC
CDR3: CASSPKPGTGASGYTF
size: -
V: TRBV7-2
J: TRBJ1-2
D: TRBD1

DNA: TGTGCCAGCAGTAAAGGTCTGCGGGAGGAAGAGACCCAGTACTTC
CDR3: CASSKGLREEETQYF
size: -
V: TRBV7-2
J: TRBJ2-5
D: TRBD2

DNA: TGTGCCACGAGGGCGGGCGGGGAGACCCAGTACTTC
CDR3: CATRAGGETQYF
size: -
V: TRBV19
J: TRBJ2-5
D: -

DNA: TGTGCCAGCAGCCCCCCCAGCACAGATACGCAGTATTTT
CDR3: CASSPPSTDTQYF
size: -
V: TRBV7-3
J: TRBJ2-3
D: -

DNA: TGTGCCAGCAGCGCACAAGGACCGGGGTTCTACGAGCAGTACTTC
CDR3: CASSAQGPGFYEQYF
size: once
V: TRBV11-2
J: TRBJ2-7
D: -

DNA: TGTGCCAGCAGCCCCTGGGGGGGCGAGGGCAATGAGCAGTTCTTC
CDR3: CASSPWGGEGNEQFF
size: -
V: TRBV11-1
J: TRBJ2-1
D: -

DNA: TGCGCCAGCAGCCCCAGACTAGCGCAGCTCACAGATACGCAGTATTTT
CDR3: CASSPRLAQLTDTQYF
size: -
V: TRBV5-1
J: TRBJ2-3
D: TRBD2

DNA: TGTGCCAGCAGAACGGAAGATACGCAGTATTTT
CDR3: CASRTEDTQYF
size: -
V: TRBV6-1
J: TRBJ2-3
D: -